These 10 T cell receptor beta chains originate from one sample sequenced in a study of blood T cells in healthy people across ages. Primed by a sample-barcoded 5' primer and a J-beta primer mix, a second PCR proceeded for roughly 7 to 11 cycles. MiXCR, run by TCRdb on the 5' RACE reads, gives a single entry per CDR3 protein. This table has hundreds of thousands of distinct CDR3 sequences, roughly 25% appearing once. These data also featured in a second study, about T cells of mothers and their children.

The sequenced sample was blood. All receptors come from a boy between 10 and 17 years old in good health.

Comment on this clonotype: Mismatch with germline at one junction end may stem from a read error. The chain couples TRBV7-7 to TRBJ2-7; 16 bases line up with TRBD2. Germline CDR1 SSHAT, CDR2 FNYEAQ (reference sequence). This CDR3 has 17 residues. CDR3 protein: CASSHGTSGRATYEQYF. CDR3 nucleotides: TGTGCTAGCAGCCACGGGACTAGCGGGAGGGCCACCTACGAGCAGTACTTC. The variable domain in full, completed from reference TRBV7-7 and TRBJ2-7, reads GAGVSQSPRYKVTKRGQDVTLRCDPISSHATLYWYQQALGQGPEFLTYFNYEAQPDKSGLPSDRFSAERPEGSISTLTIQRTEQRDSAMYRCASSHGTSGRATYEQYFGPGTRLTVT.

The chain recombines TRBV7-9 with TRBJ2-3; maybe TRBD1 (8 bases). Per the germline V gene, CDR1 is SEHNR and CDR2 is FQNEAQ (reference sequence). This CDR3 region has 15 residues. Deletions cut 5 bases from V and 4 bases from J, with 16 bases between. This chain's CDR3 is CASSKRQGRADTQYF. In DNA form, the CDR3 reads TGTGCCAGCAGCAAACGACAGGGGAGGGCAGATACGCAGTATTTT.

This chain connects TRBV7-9 to TRBJ1-5; 7 nucleotides align to TRBD1. Germline V CDR1 and CDR2: SEHNR, FQNEAQ (reference sequence). The CDR3 sequence is 16 residues long. Trimming at V came to 6 bases and at J to 6 bases, leaving 14 bases not matched to a gene. The CDR3 loop is CASSTGEPRASQPQHF. As DNA, the CDR3 is TGTGCCAGCAGTACAGGGGAACCTAGGGCCTCTCAGCCCCAGCATTTT.

This chain joins TRBV28 and TRBJ2-5; D is perhaps TRBD1 or TRBD2 (5 bases each). Trimming removed 6 bases at V and 6 bases at J, with 29 bases between. Germline-derived CDR1 and CDR2 are MDHEN and SYDVKM. The CDR3 loop spans 18 amino acids. CDR3 DNA sequence: TGTGCCAGCAGCGCGACTTCACAACTGGGGGTTAGTGGAAAGACCCAGTACTTC. Translation gives CASSATSQLGVSGKTQYF.

The V and J genes are TRBV4-3 and TRBJ1-2; D is perhaps TRBD1 (5 bases). CDR3 size: 14 residues. Germline CDR1 and CDR2: LGHNA and YSLEER. V was pared by 0 bases and J by 4 bases, with 9 bases between. CDR3 in amino acids: CASSQDREAYGYTF. In nucleotides, the CDR3 is TGCGCCAGCAGCCAAGACAGGGAGGCCTATGGCTACACCTTC.

This clonotype was counted between two and nine times. CDR3 in DNA: TGTGCCACCAGTGACGTCGCCGCGGAGGCCGGGGAGCTGTTTTTT. This encodes CATSDVAAEAGELFF. This chain links TRBV24-1 with TRBJ2-2; D possibly corresponds to TRBD2 (5 bases). Germline CDR1 reads KGHDR; CDR2 reads SFDVKD. This CDR3 has 15 residues. The V and J ends lost 4 bases and 6 bases respectively, with 14 bases between them.

The chain links TRBV7-2 to TRBJ1-1; 8 bases are shared with TRBD1. The V gene's germline CDR1 is SGHTA and CDR2 FQGNSA. The CDR3 covers 14 residues. V gave up 5 bases and J gave up 3 bases; unmatched junction bases: 5. The CDR3 sequence is CASSPSRGHTEAFF. CDR3 DNA sequence: TGTGCCAGCAGCCCGTCCAGGGGGCACACTGAAGCTTTCTTT.

Only a few counts were recorded for this clonotype. The gene calls are TRBV28 and TRBJ2-3; possible D gene TRBD2, 6 bases. CDR1 and CDR2 (germline): MDHEN, SYDVKM. CDR3 length: 20 residues. V shed 3 bases and J shed 2 bases, with 27 bases lying between them. CDR3 loop: CASSFGRRGGLIVNTDTQYF. The DNA of the CDR3 is TGTGCCAGCAGTTTCGGCCGTCGGGGCGGACTAATAGTAAACACAGATACGCAGTATTTT.

The rearrangement links TRBV6-1 to TRBJ2-1; D is possibly TRBD2 (5 bases). The germline V gene encodes CDR1 MNHNS and CDR2 SASEGT. Deletions cut 8 bases from V and 3 bases from J, with 20 bases between. The CDR3 loop spans 16 amino acids. CDR3 sequence (DNA): TGTGCCAGCCAACCCACCAGGACGGGAAACTACAATGAGCAGTTCTTC. Encoded protein: CASQPTRTGNYNEQFF.

The chain uses TRBV5-6 and TRBJ2-3; 8 bases match TRBD1. The germline gives CDR1 SGHDT, CDR2 YYEEEE. The V segment lost 4 bases and the J segment 2 bases; nucleotides outside the gene matches: 6. CDR3 length: 15 amino acids. The CDR3 DNA follows: TGTGCCAGCAGCCTGGGACAGGCGATCACAGATACGCAGTATTTT. As protein: CASSLGQAITDTQYF.